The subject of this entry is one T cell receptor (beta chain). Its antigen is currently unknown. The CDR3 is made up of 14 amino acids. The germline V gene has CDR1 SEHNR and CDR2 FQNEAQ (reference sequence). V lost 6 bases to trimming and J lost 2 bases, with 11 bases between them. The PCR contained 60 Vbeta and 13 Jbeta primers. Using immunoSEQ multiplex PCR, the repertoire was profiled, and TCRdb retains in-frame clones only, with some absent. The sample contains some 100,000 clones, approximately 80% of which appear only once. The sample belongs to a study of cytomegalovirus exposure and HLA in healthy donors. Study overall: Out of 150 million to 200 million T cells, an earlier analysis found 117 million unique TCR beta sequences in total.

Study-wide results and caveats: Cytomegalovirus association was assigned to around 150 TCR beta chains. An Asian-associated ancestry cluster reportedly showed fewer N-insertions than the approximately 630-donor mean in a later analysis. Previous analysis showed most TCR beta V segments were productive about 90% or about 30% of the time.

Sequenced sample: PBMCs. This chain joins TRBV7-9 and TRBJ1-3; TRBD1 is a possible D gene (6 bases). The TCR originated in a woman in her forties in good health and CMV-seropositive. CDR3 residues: CASSVGGPGNTIYF. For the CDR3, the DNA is TGTGCCAGCAGTGTGGGGGGGCCTGGAAACACCATATATTTT. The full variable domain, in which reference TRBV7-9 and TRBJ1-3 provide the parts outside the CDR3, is DTGVSQNPRHKITKRGQNVTFRCDPISEHNRLYWYRQTLGQGPEFLTYFQNEAQLEKSRLLSDRFSAERPKGSFSTLEIQRTEQGDSAMYLCASSVGGPGNTIYFGEGSWLTVV.